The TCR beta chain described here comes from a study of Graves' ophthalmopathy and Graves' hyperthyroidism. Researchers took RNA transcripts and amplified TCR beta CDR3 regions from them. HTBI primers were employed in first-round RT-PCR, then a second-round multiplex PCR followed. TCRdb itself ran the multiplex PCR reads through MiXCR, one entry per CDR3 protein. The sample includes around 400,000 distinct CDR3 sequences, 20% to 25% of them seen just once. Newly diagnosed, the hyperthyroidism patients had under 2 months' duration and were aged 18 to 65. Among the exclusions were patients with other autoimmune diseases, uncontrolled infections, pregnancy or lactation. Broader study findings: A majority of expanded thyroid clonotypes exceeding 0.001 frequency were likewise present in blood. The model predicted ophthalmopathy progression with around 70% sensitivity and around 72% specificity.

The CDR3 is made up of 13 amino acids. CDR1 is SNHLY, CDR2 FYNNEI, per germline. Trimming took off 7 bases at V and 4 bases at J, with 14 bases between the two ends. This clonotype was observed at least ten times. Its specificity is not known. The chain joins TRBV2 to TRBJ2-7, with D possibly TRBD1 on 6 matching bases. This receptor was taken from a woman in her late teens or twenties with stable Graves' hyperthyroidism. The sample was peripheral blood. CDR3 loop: CASNGPGVYEQYF. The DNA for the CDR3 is TGTGCCAGCAACGGTCCAGGGGTGTACGAGCAGTACTTC.